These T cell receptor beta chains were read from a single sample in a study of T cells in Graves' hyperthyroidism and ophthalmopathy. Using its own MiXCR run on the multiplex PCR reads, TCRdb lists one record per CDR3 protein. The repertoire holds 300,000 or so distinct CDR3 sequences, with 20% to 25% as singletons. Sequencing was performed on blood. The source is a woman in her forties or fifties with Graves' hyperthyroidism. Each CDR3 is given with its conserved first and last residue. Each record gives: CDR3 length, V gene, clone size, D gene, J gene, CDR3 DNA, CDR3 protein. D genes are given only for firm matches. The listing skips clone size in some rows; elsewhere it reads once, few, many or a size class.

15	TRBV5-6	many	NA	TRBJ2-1	TGTGCCAGCAGCAGGAAGGGGGGCCCCTACAATGAGCAGTTCTTC	CASSRKGGPYNEQFF
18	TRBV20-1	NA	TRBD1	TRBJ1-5	TGCAGTGCTGCCCACAGGGACAGGTTTATTAATAGCAATCAGCCCCAGCATTTT	CSAAHRDRFINSNQPQHF
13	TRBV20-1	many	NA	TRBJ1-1	TGCAGTGCCCCGGGACGCCCGAACACTGAAGCTTTCTTT	CSAPGRPNTEAFF
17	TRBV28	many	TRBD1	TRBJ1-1	TGTGCCAGCAGTCGGCGGACAGGGGTGCTTATGAACACTGAAGCTTTCTTT	CASSRRTGVLMNTEAFF
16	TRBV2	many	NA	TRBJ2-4	TGTGCCAGCAGTGGGGGGCCGGGAATAGCCAAAAACATTCAGTACTTC	CASSGGPGIAKNIQYF
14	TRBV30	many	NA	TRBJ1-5	TGTGCCTGGAGTGTAAACATTCCCAATCAGCCCCAGCATTTT	CAWSVNIPNQPQHF
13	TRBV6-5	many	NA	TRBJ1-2	TGTGCCAGCAGTTACGGACAGAGATATGGCTACACCTTC	CASSYGQRYGYTF
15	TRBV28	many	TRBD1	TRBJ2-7	TGTGCCAGCAGTCTCTGGACAGGGAACGTGAACGAGCAGTACTTC	CASSLWTGNVNEQYF
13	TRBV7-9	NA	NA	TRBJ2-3	TGTGCCAGCAGCCCTCGGCGGCTTAATACGCAGTATTTT	CASSPRRLNTQYF
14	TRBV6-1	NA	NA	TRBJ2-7	TGTGCCAGCAACAACCCCCCGAACCCCTACGAGCAGTACTTC	CASNNPPNPYEQYF
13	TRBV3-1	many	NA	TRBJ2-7	TGTGCCAGCAGCCGGAGGGGGGCCGACGAGCAGTACTTC	CASSRRGADEQYF
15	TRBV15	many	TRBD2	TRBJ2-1	TGTGCCACCAGCACGGGACTAGCCATTTACAATGAGCAGTTCTTC	CATSTGLAIYNEQFF
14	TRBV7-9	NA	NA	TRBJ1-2	TGTGCCAGCAGCCCATGGCTACGTCTGGGTGGCTACACCTTC	CASSPWLRLGGYTF
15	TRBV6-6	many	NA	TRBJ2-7	TGTGCCAGCAGTTACTACTCCCCCGGGGGATACGAGCAGTACTTC	CASSYYSPGGYEQYF
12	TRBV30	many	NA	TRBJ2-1	TGTGCCTGGAGTTGGTCGGGCAATGAGCAGTTCTTC	CAWSWSGNEQFF
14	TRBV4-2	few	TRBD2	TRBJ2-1	TGTGCCAGCAGCCGAAGCGGGGGGGACAATGAGCAGTTCTTC	CASSRSGGDNEQFF
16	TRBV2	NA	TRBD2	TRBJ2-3	TGTGCCAGCAGTGATGATCGCGGGAGGGCAACAGATACGCAGTATTTT	CASSDDRGRATDTQYF
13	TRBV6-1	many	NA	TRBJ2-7	TGTGCCAGCAGGAACAGAGAAGGAAGCGAGCAGTACTTC	CASRNREGSEQYF
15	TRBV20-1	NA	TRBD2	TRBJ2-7	TGCAGTGCTGAGGTCACTAGCGGGAGGTTCCACGAGCAGTACTTC	CSAEVTSGRFHEQYF
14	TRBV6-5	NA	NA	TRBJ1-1	TGTGCCAGCAGTTATTCGGGGGGAGGAACTGAAGCTTTCTTT	CASSYSGGGTEAFF
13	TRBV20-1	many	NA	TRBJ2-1	TGCAGTGCCCCGGGCAGGTCGAGGGATGAGCAGTTCTTC	CSAPGRSRDEQFF
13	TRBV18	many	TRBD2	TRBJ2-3	TGTGCCAGCTCGCGACGGGAGGCAGATACGCAGTATTTT	CASSRREADTQYF
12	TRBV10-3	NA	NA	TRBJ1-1	TGTGCCATCAGTGAGGTTCGAGGAGAAGCTTTCTTT	CAISEVRGEAFF
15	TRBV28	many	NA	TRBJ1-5	TGTGCCAGCAGTTTACTCGAGGGGGTCGGTCAGCCCCAGCATTTT	CASSLLEGVGQPQHF
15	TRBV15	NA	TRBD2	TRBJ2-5	TGTGCCACCAGCAGGGGGGGGACGACCCAAGAGACCCAGTACTTC	CATSRGGTTQETQYF
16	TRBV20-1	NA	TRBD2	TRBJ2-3	TGCAGTGCTAGAGCCCTAGCGGGGGCTAGCACAGATACGCAGTATTTT	CSARALAGASTDTQYF
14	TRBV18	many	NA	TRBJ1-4	TGTGCCAGCTCACCATCACAGATTAATGAAAAACTGTTTTTT	CASSPSQINEKLFF
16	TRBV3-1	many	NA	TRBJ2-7	TGTGCCAGCAGCCAAGAGTTCGAGACGATTACCTACGAGCAGTACTTC	CASSQEFETITYEQYF
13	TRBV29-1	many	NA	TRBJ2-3	TGCAGCGTTGAATTGGGGGGCACAGATACGCAGTATTTT	CSVELGGTDTQYF
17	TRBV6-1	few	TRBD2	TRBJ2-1	TGTGCCAGCAGTGAAAGTAGCGGGAGACTGGTTTACAATGAGCAGTTCTTC	CASSESSGRLVYNEQFF
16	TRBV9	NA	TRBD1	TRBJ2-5	TGTGCCAGCAGCTCAAATCCCGGGACAGGGGAGGAGACCCAGTACTTC	CASSSNPGTGEETQYF
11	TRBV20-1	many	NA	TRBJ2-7	TGCAGTGCGGCCCCTAGCGCTGAGCAGTACTTC	CSAAPSAEQYF
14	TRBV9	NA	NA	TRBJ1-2	TGTGCCAGCAGCGTCGGACGAGCTAACTATGGCTACACCTTC	CASSVGRANYGYTF
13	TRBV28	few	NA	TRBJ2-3	TGTGCCAGCAGTCAACCCCCTCGGGATACGCAGTATTTT	CASSQPPRDTQYF
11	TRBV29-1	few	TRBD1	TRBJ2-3	TGCAGCGTTGAAGGGACAGGGGCGCAGTATTTT	CSVEGTGAQYF